This T cell receptor (beta chain) was sequenced during a study of response to subunit inactivated influenza vaccine. Study-wide results and caveats: Authors proposed each seasonal influenza vaccination draws in few new T cells.

MiXCR, run by TCRdb on the RT-PCR reads, gives a single entry per CDR3 protein. The profile shows about 190,000 distinct CDR3 sequences, approximately 14% of them singletons. J was trimmed by 4 bases and V by 5 bases; bases with no gene match: 3. Germline lookup yields CDR1 DFQATT and CDR2 SNEGSKA (reference sequence). This CDR3 has 12 residues. This clonotype turned up a few times. Its cognate antigen is unknown. The sequenced sample was CD8+ T cells sorted from PBMCs, obtained 5 days after vaccination. The source of this sequence is a man aged 45-60 years who received an inactivated influenza vaccine. The V gene is TRBV20-1, the J gene TRBJ2-7, with 9 nucleotides matching TRBD2. The CDR3: CSARRGGYEQYF. CDR3 DNA sequence: TGCAGTGCTCGGCGGGGGGGGTACGAGCAGTACTTC.